This passage covers 24 T cell receptor beta chains from one sample sequenced in a study of shared clonotypes between healthy human individuals. Method: immunoSEQ multiplex PCR; TCRdb's copy keeps in-frame clones and lacks some. Of roughly 1.5 million clones in the sample, under 99% were seen once. Sequencing input: naive CD4+ T cells sorted from blood. Subset reported: CD45RA+ positively selected. These receptors were obtained from a man aged 25 to 40 in good health.

The gene calls are TRBV5-1 and TRBJ2-2; TRBD2 aligns across 8 bases. The length of the CDR3 is 15 residues. The germline gives CDR1 SGHRS, CDR2 YFSETQ. Trimming removed 5 bases from V and 0 bases from J; junction bases left unmatched: 3. The CDR3 DNA follows: TGCGCCAGCAGGCAACTAGCGGCGAACACCGGGGAGCTGTTTTTT. Encoded protein: CASRQLAANTGELFF.

The chain combines TRBV6-5 with TRBJ2-1; perhaps TRBD2 as D (5 bases). This CDR3 region has 14 residues. Germline assignment: CDR1 MNHEY and CDR2 SVGAGI. Trimming took 8 bases from V and 5 from J, leaving 16 bases between them. CDR3 region: CASGSGVPHNEQFF. CDR3 sequence (DNA): TGTGCCAGCGGTTCCGGGGTGCCCCACAATGAGCAGTTCTTC.

The chain recombines TRBV5-1 with TRBJ1-1; D might be TRBD1 (6 bases). This CDR3 comprises 16 residues. The V gene lost 2 bases and the J gene lost 1 base, with 15 bases spanning the gap. Germline lookup yields CDR1 SGHRS and CDR2 YFSETQ. This CDR3 is CASSFGGAVGNTEAFF. Written as DNA, the CDR3 is TGCGCCAGCAGCTTCGGGGGGGCCGTGGGGAACACTGAAGCTTTCTTT.

Remarks on this clone: The sample holds other DNA sequences that translate to the same CDR3. This chain joins TRBV2 and TRBJ1-5, with D hard to call. Trimming pared 0 bases from V and 6 bases from J, leaving 6 bases between. The germline CDR1 and CDR2 sequences are SNHLY and FYNNEI. The CDR3 is 13 residues long. CDR3 residues: CASSEAGFQPQHF. CDR3 in DNA: TGTGCCAGCAGTGAAGCAGGGTTTCAGCCCCAGCATTTT. Variable domain in full (rest from reference TRBV2 and TRBJ1-5): EPEVTQTPSHQVTQMGQEVILRCVPISNHLYFYWYRQILGQKVEFLVSFYNNEISEKSEIFDDQFSVERPDGSNFTLKIRSTKLEDSAMYFCASSEAGFQPQHFGDGTRLSIL.

This clone has just one count. V usage is TRBV7-2 and J usage is TRBJ1-5, with 9 bases fitting TRBD1. The CDR3 is 17 amino acids. V trimming: 5 bases; J trimming: 0 bases; junction bases outside the gene matches: 8. Germline V gene sequence: CDR1 SGHTA, CDR2 FQGNSA. The chain's CDR3 is CASSPGQGRNSNQPQHF. The DNA of the CDR3 is TGTGCCAGCAGCCCGGGACAGGGAAGGAATAGCAATCAGCCCCAGCATTTT.

The chain links TRBV28 to TRBJ1-5; D gene unclear. The CDR3 extends over 11 amino acids. Between the trimmed V and J ends, which lost 3 bases and 7 bases, there was a span of 4 bases. The V gene's germline CDR1 is MDHEN and CDR2 SYDVKM. CDR3 sequence (DNA): TGTGCCAGCAGTTTGGAACAGCCCCAGCATTTT. It codes for CASSLEQPQHF.

The chain employs TRBV10-1 and TRBJ2-7; D unclear. The V end was cut by 8 bases, the J end by 0 bases, with 11 bases between. CDR1 is WNHNN and CDR2 is SYGVQD in the germline V gene (reference sequence). The CDR3 sequence is 13 residues long. The CDR3 DNA follows: TGCGCCAGCTCCCTGCAGCCCTCCTACGAGCAGTACTTC. It encodes CASSLQPSYEQYF.

The chain has TRBV25-1 and TRBJ2-2; 8 nucleotides align to TRBD1. Germline-derived CDR1 and CDR2 are MGHDK and SYGVNS. V trimming: 5 bases; J trimming: 1 base; junction bases outside the gene matches: 6. The CDR3 spans 16 residues. The CDR3 sequence is CASSIPGGKNTGELFF. DNA for the CDR3: TGTGCCAGCAGTATCCCAGGGGGCAAGAACACCGGGGAGCTGTTTTTT. The full variable domain, its missing parts supplied by reference TRBV25-1 and TRBJ2-2, is EADIYQTPRYLVIGTGKKITLECSQTMGHDKMYWYQQDPGMELHLIHYSYGVNSTEKGDLSSESTVSRIRTEHFPLTLESARPSHTSQYLCASSIPGGKNTGELFFGEGSRLTVL.

CDR3 nucleotide sequence: TGTGCCAGCAGCAGGACCTTATCCACGAACACTGAAGCTTTCTTT. It codes for CASSRTLSTNTEAFF. The chain employs TRBV5-8 and TRBJ1-1, with unresolved D. The ends were cut back, 4 bases at V and 1 base at J, with 14 bases in the middle. Looked up from germline, CDR1 is SGHTS and CDR2 is YDEGEE. The CDR3 is 15 amino acids. The complete variable domain, with remaining parts taken from reference TRBV5-8 and TRBJ1-1, reads EAGVTQSPTHLIKTRGQQATLRCSPISGHTSVYWYQQALGLGLQFLLWYDEGEERNRGNFPPRFSGRQFPNYSSELNVNALELEDSALYLCASSRTLSTNTEAFFGQGTRLTVV.

The V call is TRBV5-1, the J call TRBJ2-7; 10 nucleotides line up with TRBD1. Germline V lookup: CDR1 SGHRS, CDR2 YFSETQ. The CDR3 totals 15 residues. Losses at the gene ends were 5 bases for V and 2 bases for J; bases not matched to a gene: 7. This chain's CDR3 is CASSSRGTGAYEQYF. The CDR3 region has the DNA TGCGCCAGCAGTTCACGCGGGACAGGGGCCTACGAGCAGTACTTC.

Notes on this clone: Within the sample, other DNA sequences also encode this same CDR3. This chain joins TRBV29-1 and TRBJ2-1; 9 nucleotides agree with TRBD2. Trimming removed 3 bases from V and 4 bases from J; junction bases left unmatched: 4. The CDR3 has 14 amino acids. Germline V gene sequence: CDR1 SQVTM, CDR2 ANQGSEA. This chain's CDR3 is CSVDSSGIYNEQFF. As DNA, the CDR3 is TGCAGCGTTGACTCTAGCGGGATTTACAATGAGCAGTTCTTC.

CDR3 in DNA: TGTGCCAGCAGCTTAATGGCAGGGTCGTCCTGGGGTGACACCGGGGAGCTGTTTTTT. It specifies CASSLMAGSSWGDTGELFF. V gene TRBV7-9 combines with J gene TRBJ2-2; perhaps TRBD1 as D (5 bases). Germline V gene data show CDR1 as SEHNR and CDR2 as FQNEAQ (reference sequence). V lost 2 bases and J lost 3, with 22 bases in between. This CDR3 has 19 amino acids.

The chain joins TRBV14 to TRBJ1-1, with D possibly being TRBD1 (5 bases). Germline CDR1 reads SGHDN; CDR2 reads FVKESK. Trimming removed 3 bases at V and 1 base at J, with 9 bases between. The CDR3 has 14 amino acids. The CDR3 here is CASSHRAPNTEAFF. Here the CDR3 DNA reads TGTGCCAGCAGCCACAGGGCCCCGAACACTGAAGCTTTCTTT.

The chain recombines TRBV10-2 with TRBJ1-1, with D hard to call. The CDR3 covers 15 residues. Trimming removed 6 bases from V and 6 bases from J, with 20 bases in between. CDR1 and CDR2 from the germline V gene are WSHSY and SAAADI. CDR3 coding DNA: TGCGCCAGCAGGACGCCCCCCTCAACCGATGCTGAAGCTTTCTTT. This translates into CASRTPPSTDAEAFF.

This chain uses TRBV5-1 with TRBJ2-1, with a tentative D call TRBD2 (5 bases). The V gene lost 0 bases and the J gene lost 4 bases, with 17 bases spanning the gap. Germline CDR1 reads SGHRS; CDR2 reads YFSETQ. CDR3 length: 17 residues. CDR3 bases: TGCGCCAGCAGCTTGGCTCTGGAGGCGACCCGATACAATGAGCAGTTCTTC. This gives the protein CASSLALEATRYNEQFF.

The chain joins TRBV10-3 to TRBJ2-3; D could derive from TRBD1 or TRBD2 (5 bases each). Germline V gives CDR1 ENHRY, CDR2 SYGVKD. CDR3 length equals 15 residues. V lost 8 bases to trimming and J lost 4 bases, with 19 bases between them. The CDR3: CAIGSGSVGSDTQYF. In DNA form, the CDR3 reads TGTGCCATCGGATCAGGGAGTGTGGGCTCAGATACGCAGTATTTT.

The chain joins TRBV18 to TRBJ1-5; D remains ambiguous. Trimming took 3 bases from V and 7 from J, leaving 10 bases between them. The CDR3 extends over 13 amino acids. Germline V lookup: CDR1 KGHSH, CDR2 LQKENI. In DNA form, the CDR3 reads TGTGCCAGCTCACCCGGGATGGGGCAGCCCCAGCATTTT. It yields the protein CASSPGMGQPQHF.

J is TRBJ2-3 and V is TRBV10-2; D is ambiguous. Trimming removed 8 bases from V and 2 bases from J, with 17 bases in between. Germline-derived CDR1 and CDR2 are WSHSY and SAAADI. This CDR3 has 15 amino acids. DNA of the CDR3: TGCGCCAGCTCACCCCTCCGAGCCCCCACAGATACGCAGTATTTT. Translating gives CASSPLRAPTDTQYF.

The chain joins TRBV18 to TRBJ2-7; TRBD1 matches 11 bases. The J segment lost 2 bases and the V segment lost 6 bases, leaving 3 bases of the junction unmatched. The CDR3 runs 14 residues. CDR1 is KGHSH, CDR2 LQKENI, per germline. Here the CDR3 reads CASSWTGGPYEQYF. Written as DNA, the CDR3 is TGTGCCAGCTCTTGGACAGGGGGCCCCTACGAGCAGTACTTC.

V gene TRBV2 combines with J gene TRBJ1-5; D gene unclear. The V gene lost 3 bases and the J gene lost 5 bases, with 8 bases spanning the gap. CDR1 is SNHLY, CDR2 FYNNEI, per germline. This CDR3 has 13 residues. CDR3 in DNA: TGTGCCAGCAGTGAGAGGCGGGATCAGCCCCAGCATTTT. It is translated as CASSERRDQPQHF.

The gene calls are TRBV5-1 and TRBJ2-2, with no clear D. The ends were cut back, 4 bases at V and 0 bases at J, with 13 bases in the middle. The CDR3 is 16 residues long. Germline-derived CDR1 and CDR2 are SGHRS and YFSETQ. CDR3 in DNA: TGCGCCAGCAGCCCAATAGGGCTCGCGAACACCGGGGAGCTGTTTTTT. It specifies CASSPIGLANTGELFF. Drawing the rest from reference TRBV5-1 and TRBJ2-2, the complete variable domain is KAGVTQTPRYLIKTRGQQVTLSCSPISGHRSVSWYQQTPGQGLQFLFEYFSETQRNKGNFPGRFSGRQFSNSRSEMNVSTLELGDSALYLCASSPIGLANTGELFFGEGSRLTVL.

This sequence joins TRBV9 and TRBJ2-1; 8 bases match TRBD2. The ends lost 0 bases at V and 2 bases at J; junction bases unmatched: 4. Germline V gives CDR1 SGDLS, CDR2 YYNGEE. This CDR3 is 16 amino acids long. The CDR3 DNA follows: TGTGCCAGCAGCGTAGCGGGGGGGAGTGCCTACAATGAGCAGTTCTTC. Translating it yields CASSVAGGSAYNEQFF. The variable domain in full, completed from reference TRBV9 and TRBJ2-1, reads DSGVTQTPKHLITATGQRVTLRCSPRSGDLSVYWYQQSLDQGLQFLIQYYNGEERAKGNILERFSAQQFPDLHSELNLSSLELGDSALYFCASSVAGGSAYNEQFFGPGTRLTVL.

The V and J genes are TRBV5-1 and TRBJ2-7; no reliable D call. The CDR3 is 19 amino acids. Between the trimmed V and J ends, which lost 1 base and 4 bases, there was a span of 27 bases. In germline, CDR1 is SGHRS, CDR2 YFSETQ. The CDR3 DNA sequence: TGCGCCAGCAGCTTGATCGTCCGGGCGGATAAGTTTCACAGTTACGAGCAGTACTTC. It specifies CASSLIVRADKFHSYEQYF.

Only one count was recorded for this clone. The chain carries TRBV15 and TRBJ2-7; D might be TRBD1 (6 bases). Trimming cost V 1 base and J 3 bases, with 16 bases left between them. The CDR3 runs 16 residues. From germline, CDR1 is LNHNV and CDR2 YYDKDF (reference sequence). The CDR3 DNA reads TGTGCCACCAGCAGAGCTAACAGGGCAGTACGCTACGAGCAGTACTTC. Residues: CATSRANRAVRYEQYF.